What follows is one T cell receptor beta chain and its context. Antigen unknown. This entry is derived from a study of shared clonotypes between healthy human individuals. Overall study findings and caveats: An effect of sequencing depth on clonotype sharing among donors was expected.

This CDR3 has 13 amino acids. With 7 bases removed from V and 3 bases from J, the gap between germline ends came to 13 bases. The germline gives CDR1 MNHEY, CDR2 SVGAGI. Authors' methods: ImmunoSEQ output held junction-only sequences without quality scores, so filtering differed. Only in-frame clones appear in the TCRdb table, and some are missing; sequencing was by immunoSEQ multiplex PCR. Clone size and V and J calls were adopted from that table, with D and trimming inferred from the DNA. This table holds about 480,000 clones, 79% found once. The sample comprised PBMCs. The TCR comes from a middle-aged woman in good health. Some clones in this sample may be carry-over from other donors' samples. The chain joins TRBV6-5 to TRBJ2-7; tentatively, D is TRBD2 (5 bases). The CDR3 loop is CASKTSGVYEQYF. In nucleotides, the CDR3 is TGTGCCAGCAAAACCAGCGGAGTCTACGAGCAGTACTTC.